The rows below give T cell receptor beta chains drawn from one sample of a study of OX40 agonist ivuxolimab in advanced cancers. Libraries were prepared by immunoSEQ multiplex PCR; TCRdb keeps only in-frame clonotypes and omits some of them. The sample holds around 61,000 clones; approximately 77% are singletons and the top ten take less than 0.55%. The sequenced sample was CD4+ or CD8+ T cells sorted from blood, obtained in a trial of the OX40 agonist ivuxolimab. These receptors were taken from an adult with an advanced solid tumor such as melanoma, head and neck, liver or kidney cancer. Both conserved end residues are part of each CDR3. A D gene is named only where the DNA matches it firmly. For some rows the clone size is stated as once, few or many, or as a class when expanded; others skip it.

TGTGCCAGCTGTAGAGGGGGGAGTAACACTGAAGCTTTCTTT,CASCRGGSNTEAFF,NA,14,TRBV27,TRBJ1-1,NA
TGTGCCAGCAGTCCACAGGGCGGCGGAAACACCATATATTTT,CASSPQGGGNTIYF,NA,14,TRBV6-5,TRBJ1-3,NA
TGTGCCAGCAGCTTAGAGGGCGGGACTCGCTATCTACCCCAGCATTTT,CASSLEGGTRYLPQHF,once,16,TRBV7-2,TRBJ1-5,NA
TGTGCCAGCAGCCCCCAGCGCGGTCGAGCTTTCTTT,CASSPQRGRAFF,NA,12,TRBV11-3,TRBJ1-1,NA
TGCGCCAGCAGCCAGTTCGGACTAGGCTCCTACGAGCAGTACTTC,CASSQFGLGSYEQYF,NA,15,TRBV4-3,TRBJ2-7,TRBD2
TGTGCCAGCAGCCGTTACGCAGGGGGCGCGGAGACCCAGTACTTC,CASSRYAGGAETQYF,NA,15,TRBV25-1,TRBJ2-5,TRBD1
TGTGCCAGCAAAAGGGACACAGATACGCAGTATTTT,CASKRDTDTQYF,NA,12,TRBV7-9,TRBJ2-3,NA
TGTGCCAGCAGTGAAGCTGGGGAGCTCCCCTACGAGCAGTACTTC,CASSEAGELPYEQYF,NA,15,TRBV6-1,TRBJ2-7,NA
TGTGCCTGGAGTGCAACCGGGACTAGCGGGAGAGGAGGTACGCAGTATTTT,CAWSATGTSGRGGTQYF,NA,17,TRBV30,TRBJ2-3,TRBD2
TGTGCCAGCAGCCCGATTGCGGGACAGGGTCGTCCGCAGTATTTT,CASSPIAGQGRPQYF,NA,15,TRBV7-2,TRBJ2-3,TRBD1
TGTGCCAGCAGACCCCCGGGACTAAACACTGAAGCTTTCTTT,CASRPPGLNTEAFF,NA,14,TRBV28,TRBJ1-1,NA
TGTGCCAGCAGTTTATCTAGCCCCTCCTACAATGAGCAGTTCTTC,CASSLSSPSYNEQFF,NA,15,TRBV27,TRBJ2-1,NA
TGTGCCAGCAGGGCCGGGACAGGGGTACCGCAGTACTTC,CASRAGTGVPQYF,NA,13,TRBV6-5,TRBJ2-7,TRBD1
TGTGCCAGTAGTATTCGACTAGCGGGAGTGACAGATACGCAGTATTTT,CASSIRLAGVTDTQYF,few,16,TRBV19,TRBJ2-3,TRBD2
TGTGCCAGCAGCTTAACTCCGGGCAGGTCTGCCAATGAGCAGTTCTTC,CASSLTPGRSANEQFF,NA,16,TRBV7-3,TRBJ2-1,NA
TGCGCCAGCAGCCTAGCTAGCGGTAACACCGGGGAGCTGTTTTTT,CASSLASGNTGELFF,once,15,TRBV10-1,TRBJ2-2,TRBD2
TGTGCCAGTAGTATAGAACCCGGGTCAGGGGCAGATACGCAGTATTTT,CASSIEPGSGADTQYF,NA,16,TRBV19,TRBJ2-3,NA
TGTGCCAGTTCAACGGGGGCGGGCAATGAGCAGTTCTTC,CASSTGAGNEQFF,NA,13,TRBV19,TRBJ2-1,NA
TGCGCCAGCAGCGGTCTTTATCAAGAGACCCAGTACTTC,CASSGLYQETQYF,once,13,TRBV5-1,TRBJ2-5,NA
TGTGCCAGCAGCGCTACAGGAGAAGGAAACACCATATATTTT,CASSATGEGNTIYF,NA,14,TRBV7-9,TRBJ1-3,NA
TGTGCCAGTAGTCCCCTTAACAATGAGCAGTTCTTC,CASSPLNNEQFF,NA,12,TRBV19,TRBJ2-1,NA
TGTGCCAGCAGCGGACGGGAGGGGCCCAAGAACGAGCAGTACTTC,CASSGREGPKNEQYF,few,15,TRBV6-1,TRBJ2-7,TRBD2
TGTGCCAGCAGCTTAGACCACAGCGAGCAGTACTTC,CASSLDHSEQYF,few,12,TRBV7-9,TRBJ2-7,NA
TGTGCCAGCAGGACCAGGGGGATGGGGGAGACCCAGTACTTC,CASRTRGMGETQYF,few,14,TRBV6-1,TRBJ2-5,TRBD1
TGTGCCAGCAGCCAAGTAGGCGGGAGTTCGTACAATGAGCAGTTCTTC,CASSQVGGSSYNEQFF,NA,16,TRBV4-2,TRBJ2-1,TRBD2
TGCGCCAGCAGCCTCGGCCCAGGGGAGTACACCTTC,CASSLGPGEYTF,NA,12,TRBV5-1,TRBJ1-2,NA
TGTGCCAGCAGCCAAGGACTAGTGGGTATGCAGTTCTTC,CASSQGLVGMQFF,NA,13,TRBV7-2,TRBJ2-1,TRBD2
TGTGCCAGCAGCTTGGGACAGGGGGCGAGCCAAGAGACCCAGTACTTC,CASSLGQGASQETQYF,NA,16,TRBV5-5,TRBJ2-5,TRBD1
TGCAGCGTGGGGACTAGCGGGAGCGACAATGAGCAGTTCTTC,CSVGTSGSDNEQFF,NA,14,TRBV29-1,TRBJ2-1,TRBD2
TGTGCCAGCAGTGAAATATATGGGGGCCAGCCCCAGCATTTT,CASSEIYGGQPQHF,NA,14,TRBV6-4,TRBJ1-5,NA
TGTGCCAGCAGCTTTTCCCGACGTGAGACTGAAGCTTTCTTT,CASSFSRRETEAFF,NA,14,TRBV7-2,TRBJ1-1,NA
TGTGCCAGCAGTCGTCTCAACTACGAGCAGTACTTC,CASSRLNYEQYF,few,12,TRBV14,TRBJ2-7,NA
TGTGCCAGTAGTTCCCCGAAGGGCGGTGCTAGCACAGATACGCAGTATTTT,CASSSPKGGASTDTQYF,NA,17,TRBV19,TRBJ2-3,NA
TGCAGCGTTGAGGCGGGTACAGTCGAAGAGACCCAGTACTTC,CSVEAGTVEETQYF,once,14,TRBV29-1,TRBJ2-5,NA
TGTGCCAGCAGAGGGACCAACTATGGCTACACCTTC,CASRGTNYGYTF,few,12,TRBV28,TRBJ1-2,NA